This TCR beta chain comes out of a study of shared clonotypes between healthy human individuals. V dropped 3 bases and J dropped 10; count of bases not matched to a gene: 13. CDR1 is SNHLY and CDR2 is FYNNEI in the germline V gene. CDR3 size: 15 residues. This clone was seen more than once but under ten times. Its target is not known. Broader study findings: A reduction in generation probabilities was seen for non-shared clonotypes relative to those shared by all four donors.

TCRdb keeps only in-frame clones here, not all; method: immunoSEQ multiplex PCR. Of around 990,000 clones in the sample, approximately 80% were seen once. There were no recent acute infections or vaccinations among the donors, who were healthy HIV-negative adults. The genes are TRBV2 and TRBJ1-1; 8 nucleotides align to TRBD1. The receptor comes from a man aged 18 to 29 in good health. Some clones in this sample may be carry-over from other donors' samples. The material sequenced was memory CD4+ T cells from PBMCs. As to subset: CD45RA-negative fraction. CDR3 in amino acids: CASSEAGTGGVAAFF. In DNA form, the CDR3 reads TGTGCCAGCAGTGAGGCAGGGACAGGAGGTGTAGCAGCTTTCTTT.